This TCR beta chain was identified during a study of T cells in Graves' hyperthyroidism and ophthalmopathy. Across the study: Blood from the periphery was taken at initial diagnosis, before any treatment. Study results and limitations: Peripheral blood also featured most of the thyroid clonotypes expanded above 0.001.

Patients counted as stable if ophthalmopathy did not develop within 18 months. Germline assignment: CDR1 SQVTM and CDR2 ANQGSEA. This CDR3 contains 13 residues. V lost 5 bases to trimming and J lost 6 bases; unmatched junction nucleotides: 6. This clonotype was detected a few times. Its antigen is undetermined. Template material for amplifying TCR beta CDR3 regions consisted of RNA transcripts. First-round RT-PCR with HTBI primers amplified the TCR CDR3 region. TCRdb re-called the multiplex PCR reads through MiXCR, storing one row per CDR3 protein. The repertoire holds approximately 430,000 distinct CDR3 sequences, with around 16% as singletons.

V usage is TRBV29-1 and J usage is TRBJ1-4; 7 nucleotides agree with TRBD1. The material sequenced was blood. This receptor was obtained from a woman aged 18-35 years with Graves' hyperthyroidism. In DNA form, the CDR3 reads TGCAGCGTTTCCGACAGGGAATATGAAAAACTGTTTTTT. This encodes CSVSDREYEKLFF.